These T cell receptor beta chains were read from a single sample in a study of PD-1 blockade in classical Hodgkin lymphoma. Method: immunoSEQ multiplex PCR; TCRdb's copy keeps in-frame clones and lacks some. The repertoire holds fewer than 100,000 clones, about nine tenths seen once, with over 2.5% in the top ten. Sequenced material: peripheral blood mononuclear cells (PBMCs), taken at baseline. Receptors were obtained from a human donor with classical Hodgkin lymphoma. Both conserved end residues are part of each CDR3. The order of the fields is clone size, J gene, V gene, D gene, CDR3 protein, CDR3 DNA. The D gene is left open where the match is weak. Size values are once, few and many counts, or a class for expanded clones, and some rows have none.

. | TRBJ1-2 | TRBV10-3 | . | CAIRGTKNYGYTF | TGTGCCATCAGGGGGACGAAAAACTATGGCTACACCTTC
. | TRBJ1-3 | TRBV27 | . | CASSRTGAHGNTIYF | TGTGCCAGCAGTCGCACCGGGGCACACGGAAACACCATATATTTT
. | TRBJ2-4 | TRBV15 | . | CATSSRGEAKNIQYF | TGTGCCACCAGCAGCCGAGGGGAGGCCAAAAACATTCAGTACTTC
few | TRBJ1-2 | TRBV5-4 | . | CASSLGGTYGYTF | TGTGCCAGCAGCTTGGGGGGAACCTATGGCTACACCTTC
. | TRBJ2-7 | TRBV28 | TRBD1 | CASEKNGGTGSHEQYF | TGTGCCAGCGAAAAAAACGGAGGGACAGGGAGCCACGAGCAGTACTTC
. | TRBJ2-7 | TRBV9 | . | CAGSVSRGRNEQYF | TGTGCCGGCAGCGTTAGCAGGGGCCGGAACGAGCAGTACTTC
. | TRBJ2-2 | TRBV9 | . | CASSVGSGRGTGELFF | TGTGCCAGCAGCGTAGGTAGCGGCAGGGGCACCGGGGAGCTGTTTTTT
. | TRBJ2-3 | TRBV5-1 | TRBD2 | CASSLGAGEADTQYF | TGCGCCAGCAGCTTGGGAGCGGGAGAGGCAGATACGCAGTATTTT
. | TRBJ2-7 | TRBV5-1 | . | CASSLLWGQFSYEQYF | TGCGCCAGCAGCTTGTTATGGGGCCAATTCTCCTACGAGCAGTACTTC
once | TRBJ1-5 | TRBV10-3 | . | CAAQEGGNQPQHF | TGTGCCGCGCAGGAGGGTGGAAATCAGCCCCAGCATTTT
. | TRBJ2-5 | TRBV10-2 | . | CASGLIPGLGFAETQYF | TGCGCCAGCGGGCTGATACCGGGCCTCGGGTTCGCGGAGACCCAGTACTTC
. | TRBJ2-1 | TRBV5-1 | TRBD2 | CASSLGSGRTVYNEQFF | TGCGCCAGCAGCTTGGGTAGCGGGAGAACCGTCTACAATGAGCAGTTCTTC
. | TRBJ1-2 | TRBV6-1 | TRBD1 | CASSDRDRGGYTF | TGTGCCAGCAGTGATCGGGACAGGGGTGGCTACACCTTC
. | TRBJ1-5 | TRBV19 | TRBD1 | CASSIEGGTVNQPQHF | TGTGCCAGTAGTATTGAAGGTGGGACAGTCAATCAGCCCCAGCATTTT
. | TRBJ2-6 | TRBV28 | . | CASRTPNDRVLTF | TGTGCCAGCAGAACCCCTAACGACCGCGTCCTGACTTTC
. | TRBJ2-3 | TRBV4-2 | . | CASSTTSKSTDTQYF | TGTGCCAGCAGCACCACTAGCAAAAGCACAGATACGCAGTATTTT
. | TRBJ2-7 | TRBV7-8 | . | CASSPATGGREAYEQYF | TGTGCCAGCAGCCCAGCGACCGGGGGCAGGGAAGCCTACGAGCAGTACTTC
. | TRBJ2-5 | TRBV9 | TRBD2 | CASSPGTSGKQETQYF | TGTGCCAGCAGCCCAGGGACTAGCGGGAAACAAGAGACCCAGTACTTC
. | TRBJ1-2 | TRBV7-9 | . | CASSLAGQVAPSF | TGTGCCAGCAGCTTAGCGGGGCAGGTCGCTCCTAGCTTC